Listed below are T cell receptor beta chains from one sample, sequenced in a study of radiation and T cells in renal cell carcinoma. Produced via immunoSEQ multiplex PCR; TCRdb's table is partial and in-frame only. The sample has 20,000 or so clones, 45% to 70% seen once; the top ten hold 10% to 15%. The sequenced sample was tumor tissue, obtained from a patient whose treatment included radiotherapy and nephrectomy. Receptor source: a man aged 45-65 years with renal cell carcinoma. Each CDR3 is given with its conserved first and last residue. The D gene is left open where the match is weak. Part of the rows lack a size; the others show once, few, many or a class for expanded clones.

>.|TRBV11-2|.|TRBJ2-7
CASSQRTHEQYF
TGTGCCAGCAGCCAAAGAACACACGAGCAGTACTTC
>.|TRBV4-3|.|TRBJ1-3
CASSQDWGTGNTIYF
TGCGCCAGCAGCCAAGATTGGGGAACTGGAAACACCATATATTTT
>.|TRBV19|.|TRBJ1-2
CASSMRGGYTF
TGTGCCAGTAGTATGAGGGGTGGCTACACCTTC
>.|TRBV7-2|.|TRBJ1-5
CASSLLDQPQHF
TGTGCCAGCAGCTTGTTGGATCAGCCCCAGCATTTT
>.|TRBV2|.|TRBJ1-1
CASSEIQETEAFF
TGTGCCAGCAGTGAGATCCAGGAGACTGAAGCTTTCTTT
>.|TRBV5-6|.|TRBJ1-6
CASSRQDGDNSPLHF
TGTGCCAGCAGCCGACAGGACGGAGATAATTCACCCCTCCACTTT
>.|TRBV4-3|.|TRBJ2-7
CASSLAGTTSLEQYF
TGCGCCAGCAGCTTGGCCGGCACTACTTCCCTCGAGCAGTACTTC
>.|TRBV7-9|.|TRBJ1-2
CASNPSGREYGYTF
TGTGCCAGCAACCCATCAGGTCGGGAGTATGGCTACACCTTC
>TRBD2|TRBV18|.|TRBJ2-3
CASSPGAGGEDTQYF
TGTGCCAGCTCACCCGGAGCGGGAGGGGAAGATACGCAGTATTTT
>TRBD1|TRBV7-9|.|TRBJ2-7
CASSRTGLGEQYF
TGTGCCAGCAGCCGGACAGGGTTGGGCGAGCAGTACTTC
>TRBD2|TRBV4-2|medium-sized|TRBJ2-3
CASSLRGGPSADTQYF
TGTGCCAGCAGCCTCCGGGGGGGCCCTAGTGCAGATACGCAGTATTTT
>TRBD1|TRBV6-6|.|TRBJ2-5
CASSQAGTGKAQYF
TGTGCCAGCAGCCAGGCTGGGACAGGGAAGGCCCAGTACTTC
>.|TRBV28|.|TRBJ2-4
CASRQQGVDIQYF
TGTGCCAGCAGGCAACAAGGGGTTGACATTCAGTACTTC
>.|TRBV2|medium-sized|TRBJ1-6
CASTDLQRAGGSPLHF
TGTGCCAGCACCGACCTTCAGCGGGCTGGGGGTTCACCCCTCCACTTT
>TRBD2|TRBV9|.|TRBJ2-1
CASSVGTSERNEQFF
TGTGCCAGCAGCGTCGGGACTAGCGAACGCAATGAGCAGTTCTTC
>.|TRBV4-2|.|TRBJ1-1
CASSPIGSMTSMNTEAFF
TGTGCCAGCAGCCCCATCGGAAGCATGACCTCAATGAACACTGAAGCTTTCTTT
>TRBD1|TRBV10-3|few|TRBJ2-7
CAISESWTGGAREQYF
TGTGCCATCAGTGAGTCATGGACAGGGGGCGCGAGGGAGCAGTACTTC
>TRBD1|TRBV2|.|TRBJ1-1
CASSTQGAEAFF
TGTGCCAGCTCAACTCAGGGGGCTGAAGCTTTCTTT
>TRBD2|TRBV2|.|TRBJ2-3
CASSWGLAGERQYF
TGTGCCAGCAGTTGGGGACTAGCGGGGGAAAGGCAGTATTTT
>TRBD1|TRBV7-8|.|TRBJ1-3
CASSLWTGPIGNTIYF
TGTGCCAGCAGCTTGTGGACAGGCCCCATTGGAAACACCATATATTTT
>TRBD2|TRBV5-1|.|TRBJ2-5
CASSPGTTQETQYF
TGCGCCAGCAGCCCCGGGACTACCCAAGAGACCCAGTACTTC
>TRBD1|TRBV6-5|once|TRBJ1-1
CASSPRTGDTEAFF
TGTGCCAGCAGTCCCCGGACAGGAGACACTGAAGCTTTCTTT
>TRBD1|TRBV4-3|once|TRBJ1-4
CASSQDSDRAYEKLFF
TGCGCCAGCAGCCAAGATTCAGACAGGGCGTATGAAAAACTGTTTTTT
>TRBD1|TRBV10-3|.|TRBJ1-2
CAISDFPGTGDGNYGYTF
TGTGCCATCAGCGACTTCCCCGGGACAGGGGACGGAAACTATGGCTACACCTTC
>TRBD1|TRBV2|.|TRBJ2-7
CASSRTGGSYEQYF
TGTGCCAGCAGTAGAACAGGGGGCTCCTACGAGCAGTACTTC
>.|TRBV28|.|TRBJ2-4
CASSLLGGGISKNIQYF
TGTGCCAGCAGTTTATTGGGGGGCGGGATATCCAAAAACATTCAGTACTTC
>TRBD1|TRBV2|.|TRBJ1-2
CASSGVRQGDYGYTF
TGTGCCAGCAGTGGTGTAAGACAGGGGGACTATGGCTACACCTTC
>TRBD2|TRBV9|once|TRBJ2-1
CASSITSGRYGEQFF
TGTGCCAGCAGCATCACTAGCGGGAGGTACGGTGAGCAGTTCTTC
>.|TRBV9|many|TRBJ1-2
CASSVERGGGYTF
TGTGCCAGCAGCGTAGAGCGGGGGGGCGGCTACACCTTC
>TRBD2|TRBV30|.|TRBJ2-1
CAWSAPWTSGGRSYNEQFF
TGTGCCTGGAGTGCCCCTTGGACTAGCGGGGGCCGTTCCTACAATGAGCAGTTCTTC
>TRBD1|TRBV28|medium-sized|TRBJ1-2
CASSRPGQGAYGYTF
TGTGCCAGCAGTCGCCCAGGACAGGGGGCCTATGGCTACACCTTC
>TRBD1|TRBV7-9|.|TRBJ1-2
CASSLAGQGDGYTF
TGTGCCAGCAGCTTAGCTGGACAGGGGGACGGCTACACCTTC
>.|TRBV6-5|.|TRBJ1-2
CASSYSSGSFYGYTF
TGTGCCAGCAGTTACTCTTCCGGCAGCTTTTATGGCTACACCTTC